One sample yielded the 19 T cell receptor beta chains listed below, sequenced in a study of shared clonotypes between healthy human individuals. This table comes from immunoSEQ multiplex PCR, and its TCRdb copy is limited to in-frame clones, with some not included. Of about 2 million clones in the sample, approximately 94% were seen once. Only CD45RO-negative cells positively selected for CCR7 counted as naive CD8 cells, so terminally differentiated effector memory CD45RA+ cells were excluded. Sequencing input: naive CD8+ T cells sorted from blood. Every receptor here comes from a man aged 18 to 29 in good health.

On this clone: A junction boundary mismatches the germline segment, possibly from a read error. The gene calls are TRBV10-2 and TRBJ2-3, with 11 nucleotides matching TRBD2. Germline CDR1 and CDR2: WSHSY and SAAADI. The CDR3 loop spans 16 amino acids. CDR3 protein: CASCEGTSGSTDTQYF. DNA for the CDR3: TGCGCCAGCTGTGAAGGGACTAGCGGTAGCACAGATACGCAGTATTTT.

The chain uses TRBV27 and TRBJ1-1; no reliable D call. This CDR3 comprises 15 residues. The V end was cut by 3 bases, the J end by 3 bases, with 14 bases between. CDR1 is MNHEY, CDR2 SMNVEV, per germline (reference sequence). CDR3 amino acids: CASSLMATDYTEAFF. The CDR3, as DNA: TGTGCCAGCAGTTTGATGGCCACAGACTACACTGAAGCTTTCTTT.

This clone showed up just once. This chain uses TRBV10-2 with TRBJ2-7; D is possibly TRBD1 (6 bases). Germline V gene data show CDR1 as WSHSY and CDR2 as SAAADI. The CDR3 has 12 residues. V gave up 5 bases and J gave up 3 bases, with 8 bases separating them. CDR3 bases: TGCGCCAGCAGTATAGGGGGCTACGAGCAGTACTTC. The encoded protein is CASSIGGYEQYF.

The chain joins TRBV28 to TRBJ2-1; D possibly uses TRBD1 or TRBD2 (5 bases each). V lost 8 bases and J 6 bases, leaving 20 bases between the germline ends. The CDR3 has 15 amino acids. Germline values: CDR1 MDHEN, CDR2 SYDVKM. CDR3 DNA: TGTGCCAGCGCAATACTGAGGGGTAGTTTCAATGAGCAGTTCTTC. Encoded protein: CASAILRGSFNEQFF.

Here the CDR3 DNA reads TGTGCCAGCAGCATCCGGGGGGTCCAAGAGACCCAGTACTTC. Translation gives CASSIRGVQETQYF. The chain uses TRBV7-9 and TRBJ2-5, with TRBD2 matching over 7 bases. There are 14 residues in the CDR3. The trim removed 5 bases at V and 1 base at J, leaving 4 bases unmatched. Germline CDR1 is SEHNR and CDR2 is FQNEAQ (reference sequence).

This clone was found once. The chain employs TRBV7-3 and TRBJ2-7; tentatively, D is TRBD2 (5 bases). There are 13 residues in the CDR3. Germline V gene sequence: CDR1 SGHTA, CDR2 FQGTGA. Trimming removed 3 bases at V and 1 base at J, with 7 bases between. The CDR3 DNA reads TGTGCCAGCAGCTTTGAGGGTTCCTACGAGCAGTACTTC. It is translated as CASSFEGSYEQYF.

The rearrangement joins TRBV7-6 to TRBJ2-5; TRBD2 matches 9 bases. J gave up 5 bases and V 0 bases, and 7 bases lay outside the gene matches. Germline lookup yields CDR1 SGHVS and CDR2 FNYEAQ. CDR3 size: 16 residues. In DNA, the CDR3 is TGTGCCAGCAGCTTAGCGTTGCTAGCGGGATATGAGACCCAGTACTTC. It is translated as CASSLALLAGYETQYF.

The chain uses TRBV7-9 and TRBJ2-2; 7 nucleotides line up with TRBD1. CDR1 and CDR2 from the germline V gene are SEHNR and FQNEAQ (reference sequence). The CDR3 runs to 14 residues. V shed 5 bases and J 6 bases; nucleotides not matched to a gene: 6. The CDR3 is CASSPPTGAGELFF. CDR3 sequence (DNA): TGTGCCAGCAGCCCTCCTACAGGGGCCGGGGAGCTGTTTTTT.

This clone showed up just once. The chain employs TRBV13 and TRBJ2-1, with 12 bases aligning to TRBD1. In germline, CDR1 is PRHDT, CDR2 FYEKMQ (reference sequence). This CDR3 contains 13 residues. Losses at the gene ends were 5 bases for V and 9 bases for J; bases not matched to a gene: 2. The CDR3 is CASSRDRGLEQFF. As DNA, the CDR3 is TGTGCCAGCAGCCGGGACAGGGGGCTTGAGCAGTTCTTC.

J is TRBJ2-5 and V is TRBV13; D remains ambiguous. CDR1 and CDR2 from the germline V gene are PRHDT and FYEKMQ (reference sequence). The length of the CDR3 is 13 residues. V was cut by 6 bases and J by 3 bases, with 11 bases left in between. DNA for the CDR3: TGTGCCAGCAGAGTGGTAACTGAAGAGACCCAGTACTTC. Its translation: CASRVVTEETQYF. Complete variable domain (other parts from reference TRBV13 and TRBJ2-5): AAGVIQSPRHLIKEKRETATLKCYPIPRHDTVYWYQQGPGQDPQFLISFYEKMQSDKGSIPDRFSAQQFSDYHSELNMSSLELGDSALYFCASRVVTEETQYFGPGTRLLVL.

This chain connects TRBV4-3 to TRBJ2-7; the D gene could be TRBD1 or TRBD2 (5 bases each). Trimming took 1 base from V and 7 from J, leaving 23 bases between them. From germline, CDR1 is LGHNA and CDR2 YSLEER. The CDR3 has 17 amino acids. The DNA for the CDR3 is TGCGCCAGCAGCCAAGCGTTAGACCGGGGCCGGACTGGGGAGCAGTACTTC. The encoded protein is CASSQALDRGRTGEQYF.

This clone was counted a few times. The chain employs TRBV5-6 and TRBJ1-6, with D hard to call. V shed 3 bases and J shed 8 bases, with 6 bases lying between them. CDR3 length equals 12 residues. Germline V CDR1 and CDR2: SGHDT, YYEEEE. This CDR3 reads CASSWTYSPLHF. CDR3 in DNA: TGTGCCAGCAGCTGGACCTATTCACCCCTCCACTTT.

Of note for this clone: Other DNA sequences in the sample encode the same CDR3. The rearrangement joins TRBV19 to TRBJ2-7; unclear D gene. This CDR3 contains 13 residues. In germline, CDR1 is LNHDA, CDR2 SQIVND (reference sequence). The V end was cut by 8 bases, the J end by 1 base, with 12 bases between. The CDR3 DNA is TGTGCCAGTTCCGCGGCCCTTTCCTACGAGCAGTACTTC. It codes for CASSAALSYEQYF.

This clone was detected only once. V and J are TRBV7-9 and TRBJ1-2; 8 bases align to TRBD1. Per germline, CDR1 SEHNR and CDR2 FQNEAQ (reference sequence). The CDR3 runs 15 residues. V was clipped by 3 bases and J by 3 bases; unmatched bases: 6. In DNA form, the CDR3 reads TGTGCCAGCAGCTTTTCGGACAGGGTGCACTATGGCTACACCTTC. Residues: CASSFSDRVHYGYTF.

The chain carries TRBV13 and TRBJ2-3, with 13 nucleotides matching TRBD2. This CDR3 is 17 amino acids long. Germline-derived CDR1 and CDR2 are PRHDT and FYEKMQ (reference sequence). V was clipped by 4 bases and J by 4 bases; unmatched bases: 8. The CDR3 nucleotides are TGTGCCAGCAGCTGGACTAGCGGGGGCGGTAATGCAGATACGCAGTATTTT. The encoded protein is CASSWTSGGGNADTQYF.

The chain recombines TRBV6-5 with TRBJ2-7; 10 bases match TRBD2. Germline values: CDR1 MNHEY, CDR2 SVGAGI. The J segment lost 6 bases and the V segment lost 5 bases, leaving 4 bases of the junction unmatched. The CDR3 consists of 13 residues. The CDR3: CASSLLAGVEQYF. CDR3 DNA: TGTGCCAGCAGTCTTCTAGCGGGAGTCGAGCAGTACTTC.

Remarks on this clone: This specimen includes other DNA sequences encoding the same CDR3. The genes are TRBV11-2 and TRBJ2-3; D is unresolved. Between the trimmed V and J ends, which lost 3 bases and 6 bases, there was a span of 4 bases. The CDR3 spans 11 residues. Germline CDR1 SGHAT, CDR2 FQNNGV. The CDR3 DNA follows: TGTGCCAGCAGCTTGACGGATACGCAGTATTTT. Translation gives CASSLTDTQYF.

This clone was recorded once. The chain combines TRBV5-4 with TRBJ1-1; D may be TRBD1 (6 bases). Trimming pared 4 bases from V and 5 bases from J, leaving 15 bases between. CDR1 and CDR2 (germline): SGHNT, YYREEE (reference sequence). The CDR3 totals 14 residues. The CDR3: CASSVKGGGTEAFF. The CDR3 nucleotides read TGTGCCAGCAGCGTAAAAGGGGGTGGGACTGAAGCTTTCTTT.

This chain connects TRBV18 to TRBJ2-5, with a weak D call TRBD1 (5 bases). Germline V gene data show CDR1 as KGHSH and CDR2 as LQKENI. The CDR3 is made up of 13 amino acids. Trimming took off 2 bases at V and 5 bases at J, with 9 bases between the two ends. Here the CDR3 reads CASSPWPGETQYF. CDR3 sequence (DNA): TGTGCCAGCTCACCATGGCCAGGGGAGACCCAGTACTTC.